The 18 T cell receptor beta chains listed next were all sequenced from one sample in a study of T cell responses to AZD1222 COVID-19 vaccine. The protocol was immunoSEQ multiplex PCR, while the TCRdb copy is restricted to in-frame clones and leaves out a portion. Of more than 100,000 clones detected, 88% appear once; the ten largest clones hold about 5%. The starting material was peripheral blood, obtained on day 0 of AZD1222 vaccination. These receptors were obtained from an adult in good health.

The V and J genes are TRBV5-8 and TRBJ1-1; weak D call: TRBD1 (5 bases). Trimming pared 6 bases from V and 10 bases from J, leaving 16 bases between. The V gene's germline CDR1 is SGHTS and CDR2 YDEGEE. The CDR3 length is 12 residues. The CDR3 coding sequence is TGTGCCAGCACCCCTTTGGGGCGGGGAGCTTTCTTT. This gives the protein CASTPLGRGAFF. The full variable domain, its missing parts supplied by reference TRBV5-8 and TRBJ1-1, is EAGVTQSPTHLIKTRGQQATLRCSPISGHTSVYWYQQALGLGLQFLLWYDEGEERNRGNFPPRFSGRQFPNYSSELNVNALELEDSALYLCASTPLGRGAFFGQGTRLTVV.

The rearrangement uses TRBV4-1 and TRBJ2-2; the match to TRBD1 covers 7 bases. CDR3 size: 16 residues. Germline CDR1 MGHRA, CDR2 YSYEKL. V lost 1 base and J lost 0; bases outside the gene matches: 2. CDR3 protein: CASSQAGTANTGELFF. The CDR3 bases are TGCGCCAGCAGCCAAGCCGGGACAGCGAACACCGGGGAGCTGTTTTTT.

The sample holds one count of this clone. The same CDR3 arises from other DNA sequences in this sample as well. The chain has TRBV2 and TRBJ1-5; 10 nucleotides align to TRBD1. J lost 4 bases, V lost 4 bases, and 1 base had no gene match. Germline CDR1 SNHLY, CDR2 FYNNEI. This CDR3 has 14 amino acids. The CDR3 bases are TGTGCCAGCAGTGGGACAGGGGGAAATCAGCCCCAGCATTTT. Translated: CASSGTGGNQPQHF.

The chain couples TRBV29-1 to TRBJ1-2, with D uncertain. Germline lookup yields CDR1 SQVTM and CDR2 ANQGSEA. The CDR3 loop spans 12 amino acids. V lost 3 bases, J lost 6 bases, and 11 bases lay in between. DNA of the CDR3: TGCAGCGTTGATTTCGCGGGGAATGGCTACACCTTC. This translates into CSVDFAGNGYTF.

In DNA, the CDR3 is TGTGCCAGCACCTCCGGGACATCTAACTCCTACGAGCAGTACTTC. It translates to CASTSGTSNSYEQYF. V gene TRBV28 combines with J gene TRBJ2-7, with a possible D match to TRBD1 (6 bases). V lost 7 bases, J lost 0 bases, and 16 bases lay in between. The CDR3 is 15 residues long. Germline V gene data show CDR1 as MDHEN and CDR2 as SYDVKM.

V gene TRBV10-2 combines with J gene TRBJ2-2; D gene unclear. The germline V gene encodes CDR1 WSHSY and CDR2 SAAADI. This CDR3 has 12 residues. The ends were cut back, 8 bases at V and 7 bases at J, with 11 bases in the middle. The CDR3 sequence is CASEADRGELFF. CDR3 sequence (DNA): TGCGCCAGCGAAGCAGATCGCGGGGAGCTGTTTTTT.

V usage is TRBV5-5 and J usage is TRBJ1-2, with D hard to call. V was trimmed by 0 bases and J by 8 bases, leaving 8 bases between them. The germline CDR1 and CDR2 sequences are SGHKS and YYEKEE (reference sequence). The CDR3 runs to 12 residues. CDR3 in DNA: TGTGCCAGCAGCTTGGATGAGGGCGGCTACACCTTC. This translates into CASSLDEGGYTF.

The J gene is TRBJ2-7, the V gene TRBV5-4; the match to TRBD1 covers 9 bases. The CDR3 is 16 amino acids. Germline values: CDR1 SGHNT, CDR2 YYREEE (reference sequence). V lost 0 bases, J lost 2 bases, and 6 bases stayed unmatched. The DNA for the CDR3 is TGTGCCAGCAGCTTGGGTGGCGGACAGGGGACCTACGAGCAGTACTTC. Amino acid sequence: CASSLGGGQGTYEQYF.

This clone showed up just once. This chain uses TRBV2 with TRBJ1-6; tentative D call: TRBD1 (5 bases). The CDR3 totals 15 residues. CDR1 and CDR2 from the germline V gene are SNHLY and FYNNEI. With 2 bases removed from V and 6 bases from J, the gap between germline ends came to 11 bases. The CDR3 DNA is TGTGCCAGCAGTGAAAGGAGGGGCCTTAATTCACCCCTCCACTTT. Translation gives CASSERRGLNSPLHF.

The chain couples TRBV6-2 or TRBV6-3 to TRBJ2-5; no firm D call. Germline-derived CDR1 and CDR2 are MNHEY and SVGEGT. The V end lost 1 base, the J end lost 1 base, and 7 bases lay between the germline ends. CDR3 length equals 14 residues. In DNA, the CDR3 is TGTGCCAGCAGTTACTTAACAGTCCAAGAGACCCAGTACTTC. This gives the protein CASSYLTVQETQYF.

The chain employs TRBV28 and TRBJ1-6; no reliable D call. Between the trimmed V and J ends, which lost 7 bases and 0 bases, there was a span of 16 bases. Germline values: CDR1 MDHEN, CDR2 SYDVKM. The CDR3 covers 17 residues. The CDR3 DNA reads TGTGCCAGCATCGGATGGGGAACATCCTCCTATAATTCACCCCTCCACTTT. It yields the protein CASIGWGTSSYNSPLHF.

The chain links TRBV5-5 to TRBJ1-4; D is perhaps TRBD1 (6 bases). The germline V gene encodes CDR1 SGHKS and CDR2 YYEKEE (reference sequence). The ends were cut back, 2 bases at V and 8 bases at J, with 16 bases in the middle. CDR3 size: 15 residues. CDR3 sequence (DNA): TGTGCCAGCAGCTTACACCCAGGGGTTCAGGAAAAACTGTTTTTT. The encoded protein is CASSLHPGVQEKLFF.

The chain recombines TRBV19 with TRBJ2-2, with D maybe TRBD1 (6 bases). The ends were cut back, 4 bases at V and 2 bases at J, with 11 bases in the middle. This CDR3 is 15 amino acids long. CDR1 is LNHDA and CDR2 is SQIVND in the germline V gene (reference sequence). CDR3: CASSRRDINTGELFF. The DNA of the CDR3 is TGTGCCAGTAGTAGACGGGACATTAACACCGGGGAGCTGTTTTTT.

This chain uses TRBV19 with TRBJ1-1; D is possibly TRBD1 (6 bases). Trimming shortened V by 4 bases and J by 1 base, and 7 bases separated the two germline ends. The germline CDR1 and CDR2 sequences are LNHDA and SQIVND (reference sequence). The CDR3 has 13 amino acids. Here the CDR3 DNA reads TGTGCCAGTAGTAAGGACAGGAACACTGAAGCTTTCTTT. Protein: CASSKDRNTEAFF.

The DNA of the CDR3 is TGTGCCAGCAGCCCGGGACAGGGGGTCACCGGGGAGCTGTTTTTT. Its protein product is CASSPGQGVTGELFF. The rearrangement links TRBV28 to TRBJ2-2, with TRBD1 matching over 11 bases. The trim removed 6 bases at V and 4 bases at J, leaving 4 bases unmatched. CDR1 and CDR2 from the germline V gene are MDHEN and SYDVKM. The CDR3 totals 15 residues.

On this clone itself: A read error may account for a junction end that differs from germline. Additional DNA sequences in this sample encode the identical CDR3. CDR3: CASSLLRAESANTGELFF. The CDR3 DNA follows: TGTGCCAGCAGTTTGCTCAGGGCCGAATCTGCGAACACCGGGGAACTGTTTTTT. J is TRBJ2-2 and V is TRBV28; D may correspond to TRBD1 or TRBD2 (5 bases each). This CDR3 is built from 18 residues. In germline, CDR1 is MDHEN, CDR2 SYDVKM.

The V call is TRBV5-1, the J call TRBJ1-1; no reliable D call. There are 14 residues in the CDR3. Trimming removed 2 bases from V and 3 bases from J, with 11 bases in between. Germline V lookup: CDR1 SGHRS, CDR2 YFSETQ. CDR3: CASSLAFGDTEAFF. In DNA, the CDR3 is TGCGCCAGCAGCTTAGCCTTTGGGGACACTGAAGCTTTCTTT.

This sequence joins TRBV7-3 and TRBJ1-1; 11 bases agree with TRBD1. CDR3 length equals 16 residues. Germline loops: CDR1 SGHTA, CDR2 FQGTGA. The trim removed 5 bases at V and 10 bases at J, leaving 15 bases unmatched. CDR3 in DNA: TGTGCCAGCAGCCCCCTCGGGGACAGGGGGTCTTCGGGAGCTTTCTTT. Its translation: CASSPLGDRGSSGAFF. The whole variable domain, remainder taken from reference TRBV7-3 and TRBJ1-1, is GAGVSQTPSNKVTEKGKYVELRCDPISGHTALYWYRQSLGQGPEFLIYFQGTGAADDSGLPNDRFFAVRPEGSVSTLKIQRTERGDSAVYLCASSPLGDRGSSGAFFGQGTRLTVV.